Below are 2 T cell receptor beta chains sequenced from a single sample in a study of neoadjuvant anti-PD-1 for oral cavity cancer (dated by TCRdb to about 2021). Sample time point, as interpreted from the label and publication: before neoadjuvant nivolumab. Libraries were built with the immunoSEQ multiplex PCR assay. TCRdb took this table from immuneACCESS and kept in-frame rearrangements with V and J called. Such tables lack part of the clones; where checked against another copy, unresolved V genes explain under half of the gap, and the rest is unexplained. The sample table contains approximately 12,000 clones; only one count was recorded for about 67% of them. The top ten constitute under 7.5% of the sample. The specimen was tumor tissue, collected before nivolumab (anti-PD-1) treatment. These receptors originate from a person aged 35-79 years with oral cavity squamous cell carcinoma. The donor label of this sample is uncertain.

The chain employs TRBV15 and TRBJ2-5; D is tentatively TRBD1 or TRBD2 (7 bases each). This CDR3 has 15 residues. CDR1 and CDR2 from the germline V gene are LNHNV and YYDKDF (reference sequence). V gave up 4 bases and J gave up 5 bases, with 17 bases separating them. For the CDR3, the DNA is TGTGCCACCAGCATACGACAGGGAGGGGGGGAGACCCAGTACTTC. Its translation: CATSIRQGGGETQYF.

The V call is TRBV25-1, the J call TRBJ2-1, with 9 nucleotides matching TRBD2. The CDR3 is made up of 15 amino acids. The V and J ends lost 4 bases and 1 base, in that order; junction bases with no gene match: 2. Germline lookup yields CDR1 MGHDK and CDR2 SYGVNS. CDR3 residues: CASSGSGGSYNEQFF. CDR3 DNA sequence: TGTGCCAGCAGTGGAAGCGGGGGGTCCTACAATGAGCAGTTCTTC.